A selection of T cell receptor beta chains follows, all from one sample in a study of blood T cell repertoires in COVID-19. The assay was immunoSEQ multiplex PCR, and TCRdb's table has in-frame clones only and misses some. The sample holds roughly 380,000 clones; roughly nine tenths are singletons and the top ten take 3% to 4%. The sample comprised peripheral blood. The receptors here all came from a woman in her fifties or sixties with COVID-19, enrolled during active disease. Each CDR3 is given with its conserved first and last residue. Fields, in order: D gene, clone size, V gene, J gene, CDR3 protein, CDR3 DNA. A D gene is named only where the DNA matches it firmly. Rows may omit the clone size; those that give it use once, few, many or a size class.

.	.	TRBV7-9	TRBJ1-6	CASSKAITDSPLHF	TGTGCCAGCAGCAAAGCCATCACAGATTCACCCCTCCACTTT
.	.	TRBV29-1	TRBJ1-1	CSVARGGTEAFF	TGCAGCGTAGCCAGGGGTGGGACTGAAGCTTTCTTT
TRBD2	.	TRBV6-2/TRBV6-3	TRBJ2-7	CASSSGGARDEQYF	TGTGCCAGCAGTTCCGGGGGGGCTAGGGACGAGCAGTACTTC
.	.	TRBV11-3	TRBJ2-7	CASSSQRNEQYF	TGTGCCAGCTCCTCCCAGCGAAACGAGCAGTACTTC
.	.	TRBV10-1	TRBJ2-4	CASSFGSGPKNIQYF	TGCGCCAGCAGTTTTGGGTCAGGGCCCAAAAACATTCAGTACTTC
TRBD1	.	TRBV4-1	TRBJ1-2	CASSRPRSTGGADGYTF	TGCGCCAGCAGCCGCCCCAGGTCGACAGGGGGCGCCGACGGCTACACCTTC
.	few	TRBV25-1	TRBJ1-4	CASGRTGLSEKLFF	TGTGCCAGCGGAAGGACGGGGTTAAGTGAAAAACTGTTTTTT
.	.	TRBV30	TRBJ1-1	CAWSVITLLRTEAFF	TGTGCCTGGAGTGTAATTACCCTCCTGCGGACTGAAGCTTTCTTT
TRBD2	.	TRBV11-2	TRBJ2-1	CASSPQGSGGYNEQFF	TGTGCCAGCAGCCCCCAGGGTAGCGGGGGATACAATGAGCAGTTCTTC
TRBD2	.	TRBV6-4	TRBJ2-1	CASSTAGGKNEQFF	TGTGCCAGCAGCACAGCGGGGGGAAAAAATGAGCAGTTCTTC
.	.	TRBV7-9	TRBJ1-1	CASRQGNTEAFF	TGTGCCAGCAGACAGGGGAACACTGAAGCTTTCTTT
TRBD2	.	TRBV4-2	TRBJ2-3	CASSQVAGGADTQYF	TGTGCCAGCAGCCAAGTGGCGGGGGGCGCAGATACGCAGTATTTT
TRBD1	.	TRBV27	TRBJ2-7	CASSLSGQGSYEQYF	TGTGCCAGCAGTTTATCGGGACAGGGCTCCTACGAGCAGTACTTC
TRBD2	.	TRBV6-5	TRBJ2-5	CASSRTSGGGETQYF	TGTGCCAGCAGTCGGACTAGCGGGGGCGGCGAGACCCAGTACTTC
.	.	TRBV4-1	TRBJ1-1	CASSQGGLNTEAFF	TGCGCCAGCAGCCAAGGAGGGCTGAACACTGAAGCTTTCTTT
.	once	TRBV6-2/TRBV6-3	TRBJ1-6	CASSYNIRGNSPLHF	TGTGCCAGCAGTTACAACATTCGGGGGAATTCACCCCTCCACTTT
TRBD1	.	TRBV12-3/TRBV12-4	TRBJ1-2	CASSAQGAIGYTF	TGTGCCAGCAGTGCACAGGGGGCGATTGGCTACACCTTC
.	.	TRBV7-3	TRBJ1-5	CASSVSPNQPQHF	TGTGCCAGCAGCGTCTCCCCTAATCAGCCCCAGCATTTT
.	.	TRBV7-9	TRBJ1-2	CASSLSGTGRNYGYTF	TGTGCCAGCAGCCTCTCAGGTACAGGGCGTAACTATGGCTACACCTTC
.	few	TRBV5-1	TRBJ1-2	CASSPILAFYGYTF	TGCGCCAGCAGTCCGATCCTAGCCTTCTATGGCTACACCTTC
.	once	TRBV6-6	TRBJ1-2	CASSEGITYGYTF	TGTGCCAGCAGTGAGGGCATCACCTATGGCTACACCTTC
.	.	TRBV11-3	TRBJ2-3	CASSLQAGDTQYF	TGTGCCAGCAGCTTACAGGCCGGAGATACGCAGTATTTT
.	.	TRBV14	TRBJ1-3	CASSQTTDQGTIYF	TGTGCCAGCAGCCAAACAACAGACCAAGGCACCATATATTTT
TRBD1	.	TRBV19	TRBJ1-5	CASSEDRVSNQPQHF	TGTGCCAGTAGTGAAGACAGGGTTAGCAATCAGCCCCAGCATTTT
TRBD1	many	TRBV6-6	TRBJ1-2	CASSYSGTGGDGYTF	TGTGCCAGCAGTTACTCCGGGACAGGGGGCGATGGCTACACCTTC
.	.	TRBV27	TRBJ1-5	CASSFGGDGNQPQHF	TGTGCCAGCAGTTTCGGCGGGGATGGAAATCAGCCCCAGCATTTT
TRBD2	.	TRBV9	TRBJ2-3	CASSVQASGGNTDTQYF	TGTGCCAGCAGCGTACAGGCTAGCGGGGGGAACACGGATACGCAGTATTTT
.	.	TRBV19	TRBJ1-1	CASTPMGMGGYEAFF	TGTGCCAGTACCCCAATGGGGATGGGGGGATATGAAGCTTTCTTT
TRBD1	.	TRBV7-2	TRBJ1-1	CASSSTGKIPEAFF	TGTGCCAGCAGCTCGACAGGGAAGATCCCTGAAGCTTTCTTT
TRBD2	once	TRBV7-9	TRBJ2-5	CGWRTSGKETQYF	TGTGGCTGGAGGACTAGCGGCAAAGAGACCCAGTACTTC
.	.	TRBV5-5	TRBJ1-3	CASSRKDRNYSGNTIYF	TGTGCCAGCAGCCGAAAAGACAGAAATTACTCTGGAAACACCATATATTTT
.	.	TRBV2	TRBJ1-2	CASSEVSVNYGYTF	TGTGCCAGCAGTGAAGTAAGCGTTAACTATGGCTACACCTTC
TRBD1	.	TRBV5-5	TRBJ1-1	CASNTRQGGVSTEAFF	TGTGCCAGCAACACAAGACAGGGCGGGGTTAGCACTGAAGCTTTCTTT
.	once	TRBV18	TRBJ1-2	CASSLDKGRVHGYTF	TGTGCCAGCTCCCTGGACAAGGGCCGGGTTCATGGCTACACCTTC
.	.	TRBV9	TRBJ2-7	CASNPDGGIYEQYF	TGTGCCAGCAACCCAGATGGGGGGATTTACGAGCAGTACTTC
TRBD1	.	TRBV6-5	TRBJ1-2	CASSNRGYGYTF	TGTGCCAGCAGTAACAGGGGATACGGCTACACCTTC
TRBD2	once	TRBV7-9	TRBJ2-3	CASSFSRYGLAATDTQYF	TGTGCCAGCAGCTTTTCCAGATATGGACTAGCGGCGACAGATACGCAGTATTTT
TRBD1	.	TRBV28	TRBJ1-2	CASSSLGTGDHGYTF	TGTGCCAGCAGCTCGCTGGGAACAGGGGATCATGGCTACACCTTC
.	.	TRBV18	TRBJ1-5	CASSPATGTNQPQHF	TGTGCCAGCTCACCCGCGACAGGCACAAATCAGCCCCAGCATTTT
.	.	TRBV6-5	TRBJ1-1	CASTPGWQSTEAFF	TGTGCCAGCACCCCGGGATGGCAAAGCACTGAAGCTTTCTTT
.	.	TRBV14	TRBJ2-4	CASSQAGDLAKNIQYF	TGTGCCAGCAGCCAAGCGGGGGACCTAGCCAAAAACATTCAGTACTTC
.	.	TRBV2	TRBJ2-7	CASSPRTGGYSYEQYF	TGTGCCAGCAGCCCACGGACAGGAGGGTACTCCTACGAGCAGTACTTC
.	.	TRBV19	TRBJ1-1	CASIGRGGLVNTEAFF	TGTGCCAGTATCGGGCGCGGGGGGCTGGTGAATACTGAAGCTTTCTTT
TRBD1	.	TRBV5-1	TRBJ1-1	CASSWGNRGRDTEAFF	TGCGCCAGCAGCTGGGGAAACAGGGGAAGGGACACTGAAGCTTTCTTT
.	.	TRBV28	TRBJ1-1	CASSLGQPVNTEAFF	TGTGCCAGCAGCTTAGGACAGCCAGTGAACACTGAAGCTTTCTTT
TRBD2	few	TRBV7-2	TRBJ2-7	CASSSVLAGPYEQYF	TGTGCCAGCAGCTCCGTCCTAGCGGGGCCCTACGAGCAGTACTTC
TRBD2	.	TRBV9	TRBJ2-5	CASSPRLAGNQETQYF	TGTGCCAGCAGCCCAAGACTAGCGGGGAACCAAGAGACCCAGTACTTC
TRBD2	.	TRBV3-1/TRBV3-2	TRBJ2-1	CASSPRRLAGARNEQFF	TGTGCCAGCAGCCCCCGCCGACTAGCGGGAGCCCGGAATGAGCAGTTCTTC
.	.	TRBV7-2	TRBJ1-1	CASSPGGKDF	TGTGCCAGCAGCCCCGGGGGGAAGGACTTT
.	.	TRBV2	TRBJ2-7	CASSGSDSRLPTPYEQYF	TGTGCCAGCAGTGGTTCGGACAGCCGCCTTCCAACACCCTACGAGCAGTACTTC
.	.	TRBV19	TRBJ2-1	CASSSGPSSYNEQFF	TGTGCCAGTAGTTCCGGCCCTAGCTCCTACAATGAGCAGTTCTTC
.	once	TRBV20-1	TRBJ2-1	CSASGGRGSYNEQFF	TGCAGTGCTAGTGGGGGACGGGGGTCATACAATGAGCAGTTCTTC
TRBD1	.	TRBV28	TRBJ1-1	CASSLGGTGVFLTEAFF	TGTGCCAGCAGTTTAGGCGGGACAGGTGTGTTTTTGACTGAAGCTTTCTTT
TRBD1	once	TRBV6-1	TRBJ1-6	CASSAMGQHNNSPLHF	TGTGCCAGCAGTGCAATGGGACAGCACAATAATTCACCCCTCCACTTT
.	.	TRBV5-4	TRBJ1-3	CASSLVRVRGNTIYF	TGTGCCAGCAGCTTGGTGCGGGTGAGAGGAAACACCATATATTTT
.	.	TRBV28	TRBJ2-7	CASSEQGMRDEQYF	TGTGCCAGCAGCGAACAGGGTATGCGGGACGAGCAGTACTTC
.	.	TRBV2	TRBJ1-2	CASSGQGYGYTF	TGTGCCAGCAGTGGCCAGGGATATGGCTACACCTTC
.	.	TRBV28	TRBJ1-2	CASRLNYGYTF	TGTGCCAGCAGACTGAACTATGGCTACACCTTC